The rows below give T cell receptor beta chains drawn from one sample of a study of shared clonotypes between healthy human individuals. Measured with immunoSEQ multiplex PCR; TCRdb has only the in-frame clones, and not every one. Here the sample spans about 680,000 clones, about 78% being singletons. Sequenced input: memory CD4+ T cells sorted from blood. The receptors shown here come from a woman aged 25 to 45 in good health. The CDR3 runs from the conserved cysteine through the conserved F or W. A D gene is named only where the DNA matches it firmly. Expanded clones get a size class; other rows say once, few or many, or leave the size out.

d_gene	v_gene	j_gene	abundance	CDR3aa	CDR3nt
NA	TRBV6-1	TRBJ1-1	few	CASSPRGWTEAFF	TGTGCCAGCAGCCCCAGGGGATGGACTGAAGCTTTCTTT
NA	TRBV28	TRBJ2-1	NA	CASSKINTYNEQFF	TGTGCCAGCAGCAAAATCAATACCTACAATGAGCAGTTCTTC
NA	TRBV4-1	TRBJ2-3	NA	CASRTGEREGSDTQYF	TGCGCCAGCCGGACAGGGGAACGGGAGGGGTCAGATACGCAGTATTTT
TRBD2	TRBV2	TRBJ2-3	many	CASRFSVTSGKTDTQYF	TGTGCCAGCAGGTTCTCGGTTACTAGCGGGAAAACAGATACGCAGTATTTT
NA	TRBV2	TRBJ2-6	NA	CAVRTAGVPGANVLTF	TGTGCCGTGCGGACAGCAGGGGTCCCTGGGGCCAACGTCCTGACTTTC
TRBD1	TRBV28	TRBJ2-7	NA	CASSRGRIISYEQYF	TGTGCCAGCAGCAGGGGGCGCATAATTTCCTACGAGCAGTACTTC
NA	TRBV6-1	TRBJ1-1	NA	CASRRGGGQSEAFF	TGTGCCAGCAGGAGGGGTGGGGGGCAGTCTGAAGCTTTCTTT
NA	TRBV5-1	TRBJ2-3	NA	CASSPRREDTQYF	TGCGCCAGCAGCCCGCGGAGAGAAGATACGCAGTATTTT
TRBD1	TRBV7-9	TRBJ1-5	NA	CASSFGQGNNQPQHF	TGTGCCAGCAGCTTCGGACAGGGAAACAATCAGCCCCAGCATTTT
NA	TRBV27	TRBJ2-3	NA	CASSLYSRGTDTQYF	TGTGCCAGCAGCCTCTACTCGAGGGGCACAGATACGCAGTATTTT
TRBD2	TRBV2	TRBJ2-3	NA	CASSRTGTSGTDTQYF	TGTGCCAGCAGTCGGACCGGGACTAGCGGCACAGATACGCAGTATTTT
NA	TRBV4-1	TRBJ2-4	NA	CASSHVPASRPKNIQYF	TGCGCCAGCAGCCATGTACCGGCTTCCCGACCCAAAAACATTCAGTACTTC
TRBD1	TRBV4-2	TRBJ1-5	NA	CASSQVGTAPQHF	TGTGCCAGCAGCCAGGTAGGGACAGCGCCCCAGCATTTT
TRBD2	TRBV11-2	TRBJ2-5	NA	CASSPRLAGEFGETQYF	TGTGCCAGCAGCCCGAGACTAGCGGGAGAATTTGGGGAGACCCAGTACTTC
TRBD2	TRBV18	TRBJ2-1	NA	CASSPPGLAGGEYNEQFF	TGTGCCAGCTCACCACCGGGACTAGCGGGAGGTGAATACAATGAGCAGTTCTTC
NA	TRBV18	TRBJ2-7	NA	CASSPLPGAEQYF	TGTGCCAGCTCACCACTGCCAGGGGCCGAGCAGTACTTC
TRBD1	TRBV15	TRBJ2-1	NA	CATSREERTGHFF	TGTGCCACCAGCAGAGAGGAGAGGACAGGCCACTTCTTC
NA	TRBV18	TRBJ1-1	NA	CASSPAAGDGSNTEAFF	TGTGCCAGCTCACCAGCGGCAGGTGATGGTTCGAACACTGAAGCTTTCTTT
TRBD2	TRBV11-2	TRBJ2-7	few	CASSSQPGSGSVRYQQYF	TGTGCCAGCAGCTCCCAGCCAGGTAGCGGGTCCGTACGATACCAGCAGTACTTC
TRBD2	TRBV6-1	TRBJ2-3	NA	CASSEGSGRYTDTQYF	TGTGCCAGCAGTGAAGGTAGCGGGAGATACACAGATACGCAGTATTTT
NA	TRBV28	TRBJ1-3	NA	CASSLKYLSGNTIYF	TGTGCCAGCAGTTTGAAGTACCTCTCTGGAAACACCATATATTTT
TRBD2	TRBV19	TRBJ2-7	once	CASSSRLAGGPLREQYF	TGTGCCAGTAGTAGTCGACTAGCGGGAGGCCCTTTGCGTGAGCAGTACTTC